The following is a TCR beta chain sequence with its context. The antigen is undetermined. The table came from immunoSEQ multiplex PCR; TCRdb's copy has only in-frame clones and leaves some out. The sample holds 60,000 to 70,000 clones, roughly 85% seen once. This sample stems from a study of OX40 agonist ivuxolimab in advanced cancers. The overall study: An agonistic anti-OX40 (CD134) antibody, ivuxolimab, was used to treat the patients.

General study results and limits: CD8+ T cells (on average) carried more expanded clones than CD4+ T cells. CD4+ and CD8+ blood T cells expanded clonally by week 6 at 0.1 to 3.0 mg/kg.

Here the sequenced sample was CD4+ or CD8+ T cells sorted from blood, taken in a trial of the OX40 agonist ivuxolimab. This TCR was recovered from an adult with an advanced solid tumor such as melanoma, head and neck, liver or kidney cancer.

CDR3 coding DNA: TGTGCCAGCAGCCCCGGGACTAGCGGCACAGATACGCAGTATTTT. Its translation is CASSPGTSGTDTQYF. The chain recombines TRBV5-8 with TRBJ2-3; 10 positions match TRBD2. This CDR3 contains 15 residues. Germline V gene sequence: CDR1 SGHTS, CDR2 YDEGEE. The ends lost 4 bases at V and 1 base at J; junction bases unmatched: 3.